The entry below gives a single T cell receptor beta chain sequence along with its context. The treatment here: randomized to nivolumab then ipilimumab (arm A) or the reverse (arm B). No patient had prior DNA-damaging chemotherapy. PBMC sorting kept live CD3+CD8+ cells without CD19 or CD56. Profiled with immunoSEQ multiplex PCR; TCRdb holds only in-frame clones, not every one. The data contain around 15,000 clones, 65% to 80% of them seen just once; the ten biggest clones take up over 25%. This sample was included in a study of sequential checkpoint blockade in melanoma. About the study: Both treatment sequences were followed by maintenance nivolumab.

With 3 bases clipped from V and 1 base from J, the junction kept 7 bases outside the gene matches. Germline loops: CDR1 MGHRA, CDR2 YSYEKL. The CDR3 sequence is 16 residues long. The chain carries TRBV4-1 and TRBJ2-5, with 8 positions matching TRBD2. The clonotype comes from a human donor with melanoma. The sample was CD8+ T cells sorted from blood (inferred from file names), taken from a patient given nivolumab and ipilimumab in sequence. The DNA of the CDR3 is TGCGCCAGCAGCCAGGAGAGAGGGACTAGCCAAGAGACCCAGTACTTC. Translation gives CASSQERGTSQETQYF.